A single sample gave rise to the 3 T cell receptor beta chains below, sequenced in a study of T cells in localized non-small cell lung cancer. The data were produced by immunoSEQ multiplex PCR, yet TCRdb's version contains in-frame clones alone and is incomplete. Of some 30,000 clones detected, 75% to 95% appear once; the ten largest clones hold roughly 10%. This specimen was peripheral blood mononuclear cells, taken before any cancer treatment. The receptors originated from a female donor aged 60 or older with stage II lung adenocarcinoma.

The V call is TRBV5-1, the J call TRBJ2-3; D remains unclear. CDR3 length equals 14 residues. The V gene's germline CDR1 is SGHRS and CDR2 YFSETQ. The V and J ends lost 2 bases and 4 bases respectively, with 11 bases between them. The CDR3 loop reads CASSFRLPSDTQYF. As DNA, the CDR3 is TGCGCCAGCAGCTTTCGACTGCCCTCAGATACGCAGTATTTT. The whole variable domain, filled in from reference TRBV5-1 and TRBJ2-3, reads KAGVTQTPRYLIKTRGQQVTLSCSPISGHRSVSWYQQTPGQGLQFLFEYFSETQRNKGNFPGRFSGRQFSNSRSEMNVSTLELGDSALYLCASSFRLPSDTQYFGPGTRLTVL.

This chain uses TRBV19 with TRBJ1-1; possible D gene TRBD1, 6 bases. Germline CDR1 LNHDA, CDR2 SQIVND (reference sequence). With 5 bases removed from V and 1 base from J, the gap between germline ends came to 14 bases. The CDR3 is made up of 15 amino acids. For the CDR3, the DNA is TGTGCCAGTAGTCTTACAGGGCCCGGGAACACTGAAGCTTTCTTT. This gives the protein CASSLTGPGNTEAFF.

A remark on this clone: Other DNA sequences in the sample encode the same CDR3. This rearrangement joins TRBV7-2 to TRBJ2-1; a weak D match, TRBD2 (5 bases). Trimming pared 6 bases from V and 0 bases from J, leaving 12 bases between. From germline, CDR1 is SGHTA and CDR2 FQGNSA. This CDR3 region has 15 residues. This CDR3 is CASSPSGSSYNEQFF. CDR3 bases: TGTGCCAGCAGTCCCAGCGGAAGCTCCTACAATGAGCAGTTCTTC.